Each of the 16 T cell receptor beta chains below was sequenced from the same sample in a study of identical twins. TCRdb independently ran MiXCR on the 5' RACE reads; one entry per CDR3 protein. The sample includes about 520,000 distinct CDR3 sequences, approximately 22% of them seen just once. These same data were also listed under a study on T cells expressing NK-cell markers.

Material: CD4+ T cells sorted from blood. The receptors stem from a woman between 18 and 29 years old in good health.

J is TRBJ1-5 and V is TRBV7-6; 8 bases agree with TRBD1. V dropped 5 bases and J dropped 5; count of bases not matched to a gene: 8. The length of the CDR3 is 15 residues. CDR1 and CDR2 from the germline V gene are SGHVS and FNYEAQ. The CDR3 is CASSATGGAYQPQHF. CDR3 sequence (DNA): TGTGCCAGCAGCGCCACAGGGGGAGCCTATCAGCCCCAGCATTTT.

This clonotype was seen a few times. This chain joins TRBV6-6 and TRBJ1-5; no reliable D call. With 7 bases removed from V and 6 bases from J, the gap between germline ends came to 10 bases. The V gene's germline CDR1 is MNHNY and CDR2 SVGAGI (reference sequence). This CDR3 contains 12 residues. In DNA form, the CDR3 reads TGTGCCAGCACGAGATGGGGTCAGCCCCAGCATTTT. This codes for CASTRWGQPQHF.

This clonotype appeared a few times. The genes are TRBV12-3 or TRBV12-4 and TRBJ1-3; the D gene is possibly TRBD1 (6 bases). V lost 8 bases to trimming and J lost 5 bases, with 13 bases between them. The CDR3 extends over 13 amino acids. CDR3 coding DNA: TGTGCCAGCGGGCTCCGGGACAGAAACACCATATATTTT. Amino acids: CASGLRDRNTIYF.

This clonotype was detected a few times. The rearrangement joins TRBV7-8 to TRBJ2-5; D is ambiguous. Trimming removed 6 bases from V and 5 bases from J, with 22 bases in between. Germline loops: CDR1 SGHVS, CDR2 FQNEAQ. The CDR3 runs to 16 residues. The CDR3 region has the DNA TGTGCCAGCAGTTCTCCGGGCCGAAGAAGGGTGGAGACCCAGTACTTC. Residues: CASSSPGRRRVETQYF.

This clonotype was observed a few times. The chain employs TRBV12-3 or TRBV12-4 and TRBJ2-1, with TRBD2 matching 9 bases. The length of the CDR3 is 13 residues. Trimming at V came to 3 bases and at J to 16 bases, leaving 10 bases not matched to a gene. The CDR3 spells CASSFLAGGLRFF. The CDR3 DNA reads as TGTGCCAGCAGTTTTTTGGCGGGGGGGCTGAGATTCTTC.

This clonotype was detected many times. The rearrangement joins TRBV20-1 to TRBJ2-3; D may be TRBD2 (5 bases). The CDR3 has 11 amino acids. V was trimmed by 5 bases and J by 7 bases, leaving 10 bases between them. Germline CDR1 is DFQATT and CDR2 is SNEGSKA (reference sequence). CDR3 nucleotide sequence: TGCAGTGCTCTCAGACTAAATACGCAGTATTTT. Translated: CSALRLNTQYF.

This clonotype was seen a few times. The V call is TRBV20-1, the J call TRBJ2-7, with D maybe TRBD2 (6 bases). Trimming left V 3 bases short and J 4 bases short, with 19 bases between. CDR1 is DFQATT and CDR2 is SNEGSKA in the germline V gene (reference sequence). CDR3 length: 15 amino acids. In DNA form, the CDR3 reads TGCAGTGCTAGGGGGACGGGGCTAGCGCCATACGAGCAGTACTTC. This sequence encodes CSARGTGLAPYEQYF.

The chain recombines TRBV20-1 with TRBJ1-4; D unresolved. V was shortened by 7 bases and J by 4 bases, with 10 bases between the two germline ends. The germline gives CDR1 DFQATT, CDR2 SNEGSKA (reference sequence). The CDR3 consists of 12 residues. In DNA form, the CDR3 reads TGCAGTGTCCGCGGCAGTAATGAAAAACTGTTTTTT. Amino acid sequence: CSVRGSNEKLFF.

This clonotype was seen only a few times. V usage is TRBV29-1 and J usage is TRBJ1-2, with D perhaps matching TRBD1 (5 bases). V gave up 3 bases and J gave up 0 bases, with 8 bases separating them. The CDR3 is 13 amino acids. Looked up from germline, CDR1 is SQVTM and CDR2 is ANQGSEA. For the CDR3, the DNA is TGCAGCGTTGAGACAGTCACTAACTATGGCTACACCTTC. Its translation is CSVETVTNYGYTF.

This clonotype was observed a handful of times. The chain uses TRBV7-2 and TRBJ2-1; D is unresolved. The CDR3 is 17 amino acids. Trimming shortened V by 1 base and J by 3 bases, and 16 bases separated the two germline ends. CDR1 is SGHTA, CDR2 FQGNSA, per germline. Here the CDR3 reads CASSLGVDFLNYNEQFF. The CDR3 nucleotides read TGTGCCAGCAGCTTAGGGGTCGACTTCCTCAACTACAATGAGCAGTTCTTC.

The chain carries TRBV20-1 and TRBJ2-1; 7 bases line up with TRBD2. Trimming took 5 bases from V and 2 from J; bases not matched to a gene: 6. This CDR3 region has 14 residues. Per the germline V gene, CDR1 is DFQATT and CDR2 is SNEGSKA (reference sequence). The DNA of the CDR3 is TGCAGTGCTTTACTAGCGCCTACCTACAATGAGCAGTTCTTC. This translates into CSALLAPTYNEQFF.

The chain carries TRBV5-1 and TRBJ2-3; D uncertain. CDR1 is SGHRS and CDR2 is YFSETQ in the germline V gene. The CDR3 totals 15 residues. Trimming cost V 0 bases and J 0 bases, with 8 bases left between them. CDR3 DNA sequence: TGCGCCAGCAGCTTGGATCCAGCTAGCACAGATACGCAGTATTTT. This sequence encodes CASSLDPASTDTQYF.

The chain joins TRBV20-1 to TRBJ1-6, with unresolved D. V lost 5 bases and J lost 7, with 12 bases in between. Germline CDR1 reads DFQATT; CDR2 reads SNEGSKA (reference sequence). The CDR3 is made up of 13 amino acids. The CDR3 protein is CSAFREYNSPLHF. The CDR3 DNA reads as TGCAGTGCTTTCAGAGAGTACAATTCACCCCTCCACTTT.

The sample holds a few counts of this clonotype. The chain joins TRBV10-3 to TRBJ2-1, with 10 bases lining up with TRBD2. Trimming removed 2 bases from V and 7 bases from J; junction bases left unmatched: 8. Germline CDR1 reads ENHRY; CDR2 reads SYGVKD. This CDR3 is built from 16 residues. The CDR3 sequence is CAISEASGRRLNEQFF. CDR3 sequence (DNA): TGTGCCATCAGTGAGGCTAGCGGGAGAAGATTGAATGAGCAGTTCTTC.

The gene calls are TRBV11-2 and TRBJ1-1; D might be TRBD1 (6 bases). Trimming stripped 5 bases from V and 3 bases from J, with 25 bases between. CDR1 is SGHAT, CDR2 FQNNGV, per germline. This CDR3 spans 18 amino acids. As DNA, the CDR3 is TGTGCCAGCAGCCCGAAGGGGGGGGGGCGACTCTCGGACACTGAAGCTTTCTTT. Translated: CASSPKGGGRLSDTEAFF. Looking up the rest from reference TRBV11-2 and TRBJ1-1 gives the full variable domain: EAGVAQSPRYKIIEKRQSVAFWCNPISGHATLYWYQQILGQGPKLLIQFQNNGVVDDSQLPKDRFSAERLKGVDSTLKIQPAKLEDSAVYLCASSPKGGGRLSDTEAFFGQGTRLTVV.

This clonotype was counted at least ten times. In DNA form, the CDR3 reads TGTGCCAGCAGCTGGGGACTAGCGGGCTACAATGAGCAGTTCTTC. It specifies CASSWGLAGYNEQFF. This chain connects TRBV9 to TRBJ2-1; TRBD2 agrees at 12 bases. Germline V gives CDR1 SGDLS, CDR2 YYNGEE. CDR3 length: 15 residues. The V gene end was trimmed by 4 bases and the J gene end by 3 bases; junction bases not matched to a gene: 2.